The entry below describes one T cell receptor beta chain. This library used approximately 390 ng RNA and molecular barcoded adaptors spanning alpha/delta and beta/gamma chains. TCRdb re-called the reads through MiXCR, storing one row per CDR3 protein. The table has over 14,000 distinct CDR3 sequences, around 21% seen once. The data were obtained in a study of read filtering for tumor transcriptome and immune sequencing. The germline V and J ends were trimmed by 2 bases and 9 bases, with 11 bases remaining between them. CDR1 and CDR2 (germline): SEHNR, FQNEAQ (reference sequence). The CDR3 is made up of 13 amino acids.

The chain couples TRBV7-9 to TRBJ2-1; D gene unclear. The specimen was a population of CD138-negative cells sorted from bone marrow. This receptor was taken from a donor at least 40 years old with multiple myeloma. Here the CDR3 DNA reads TGTGCCAGCAGCTTATCCAACGGGTTTGAGCAGTTCTTC. This encodes CASSLSNGFEQFF.